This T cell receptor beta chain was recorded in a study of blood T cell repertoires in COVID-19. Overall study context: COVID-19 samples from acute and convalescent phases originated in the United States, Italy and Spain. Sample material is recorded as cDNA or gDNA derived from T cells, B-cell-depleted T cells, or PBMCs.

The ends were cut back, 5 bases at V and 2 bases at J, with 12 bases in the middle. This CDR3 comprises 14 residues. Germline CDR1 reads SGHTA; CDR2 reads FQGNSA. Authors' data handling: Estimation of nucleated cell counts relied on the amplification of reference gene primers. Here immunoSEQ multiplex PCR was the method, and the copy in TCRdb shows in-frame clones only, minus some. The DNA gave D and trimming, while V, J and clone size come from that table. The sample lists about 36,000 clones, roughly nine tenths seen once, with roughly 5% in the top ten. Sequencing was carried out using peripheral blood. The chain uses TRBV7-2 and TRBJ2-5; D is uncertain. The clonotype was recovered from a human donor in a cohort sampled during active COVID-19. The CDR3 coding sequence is TGTGCCAGCAGCCCGAAGCGTATACAAGAGACCCAGTACTTC. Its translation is CASSPKRIQETQYF.